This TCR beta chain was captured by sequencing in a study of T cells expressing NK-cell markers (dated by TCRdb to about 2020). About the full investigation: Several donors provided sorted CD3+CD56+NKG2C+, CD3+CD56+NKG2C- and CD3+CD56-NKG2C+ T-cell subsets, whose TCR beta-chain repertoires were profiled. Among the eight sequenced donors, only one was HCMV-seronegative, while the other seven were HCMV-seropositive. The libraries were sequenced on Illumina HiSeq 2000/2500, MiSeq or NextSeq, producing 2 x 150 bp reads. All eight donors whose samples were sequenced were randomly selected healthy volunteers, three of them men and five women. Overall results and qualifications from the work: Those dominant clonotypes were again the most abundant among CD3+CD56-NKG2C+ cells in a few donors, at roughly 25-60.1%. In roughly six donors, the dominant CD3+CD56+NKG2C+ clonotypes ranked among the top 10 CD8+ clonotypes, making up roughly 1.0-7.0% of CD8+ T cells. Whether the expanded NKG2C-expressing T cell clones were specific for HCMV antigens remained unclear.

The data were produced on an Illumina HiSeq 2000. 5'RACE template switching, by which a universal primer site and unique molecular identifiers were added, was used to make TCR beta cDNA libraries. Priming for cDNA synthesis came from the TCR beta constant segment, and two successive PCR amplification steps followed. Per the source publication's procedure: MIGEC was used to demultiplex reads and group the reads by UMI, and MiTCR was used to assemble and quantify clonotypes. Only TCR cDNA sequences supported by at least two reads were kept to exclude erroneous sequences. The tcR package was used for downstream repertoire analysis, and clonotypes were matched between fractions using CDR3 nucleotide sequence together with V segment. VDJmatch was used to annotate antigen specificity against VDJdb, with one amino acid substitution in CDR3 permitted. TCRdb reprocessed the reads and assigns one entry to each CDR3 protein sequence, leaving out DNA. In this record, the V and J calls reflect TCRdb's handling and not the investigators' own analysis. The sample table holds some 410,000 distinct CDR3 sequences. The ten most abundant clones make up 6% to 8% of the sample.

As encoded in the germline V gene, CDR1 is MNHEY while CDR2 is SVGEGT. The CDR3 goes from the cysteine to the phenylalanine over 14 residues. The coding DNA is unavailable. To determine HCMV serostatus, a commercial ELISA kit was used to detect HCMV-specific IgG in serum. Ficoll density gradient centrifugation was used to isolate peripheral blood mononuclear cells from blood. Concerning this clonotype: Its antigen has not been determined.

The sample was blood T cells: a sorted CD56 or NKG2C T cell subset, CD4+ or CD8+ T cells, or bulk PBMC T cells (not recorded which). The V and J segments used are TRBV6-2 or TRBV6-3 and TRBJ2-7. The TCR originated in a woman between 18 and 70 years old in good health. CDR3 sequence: CASSFRTEPYEQYF.